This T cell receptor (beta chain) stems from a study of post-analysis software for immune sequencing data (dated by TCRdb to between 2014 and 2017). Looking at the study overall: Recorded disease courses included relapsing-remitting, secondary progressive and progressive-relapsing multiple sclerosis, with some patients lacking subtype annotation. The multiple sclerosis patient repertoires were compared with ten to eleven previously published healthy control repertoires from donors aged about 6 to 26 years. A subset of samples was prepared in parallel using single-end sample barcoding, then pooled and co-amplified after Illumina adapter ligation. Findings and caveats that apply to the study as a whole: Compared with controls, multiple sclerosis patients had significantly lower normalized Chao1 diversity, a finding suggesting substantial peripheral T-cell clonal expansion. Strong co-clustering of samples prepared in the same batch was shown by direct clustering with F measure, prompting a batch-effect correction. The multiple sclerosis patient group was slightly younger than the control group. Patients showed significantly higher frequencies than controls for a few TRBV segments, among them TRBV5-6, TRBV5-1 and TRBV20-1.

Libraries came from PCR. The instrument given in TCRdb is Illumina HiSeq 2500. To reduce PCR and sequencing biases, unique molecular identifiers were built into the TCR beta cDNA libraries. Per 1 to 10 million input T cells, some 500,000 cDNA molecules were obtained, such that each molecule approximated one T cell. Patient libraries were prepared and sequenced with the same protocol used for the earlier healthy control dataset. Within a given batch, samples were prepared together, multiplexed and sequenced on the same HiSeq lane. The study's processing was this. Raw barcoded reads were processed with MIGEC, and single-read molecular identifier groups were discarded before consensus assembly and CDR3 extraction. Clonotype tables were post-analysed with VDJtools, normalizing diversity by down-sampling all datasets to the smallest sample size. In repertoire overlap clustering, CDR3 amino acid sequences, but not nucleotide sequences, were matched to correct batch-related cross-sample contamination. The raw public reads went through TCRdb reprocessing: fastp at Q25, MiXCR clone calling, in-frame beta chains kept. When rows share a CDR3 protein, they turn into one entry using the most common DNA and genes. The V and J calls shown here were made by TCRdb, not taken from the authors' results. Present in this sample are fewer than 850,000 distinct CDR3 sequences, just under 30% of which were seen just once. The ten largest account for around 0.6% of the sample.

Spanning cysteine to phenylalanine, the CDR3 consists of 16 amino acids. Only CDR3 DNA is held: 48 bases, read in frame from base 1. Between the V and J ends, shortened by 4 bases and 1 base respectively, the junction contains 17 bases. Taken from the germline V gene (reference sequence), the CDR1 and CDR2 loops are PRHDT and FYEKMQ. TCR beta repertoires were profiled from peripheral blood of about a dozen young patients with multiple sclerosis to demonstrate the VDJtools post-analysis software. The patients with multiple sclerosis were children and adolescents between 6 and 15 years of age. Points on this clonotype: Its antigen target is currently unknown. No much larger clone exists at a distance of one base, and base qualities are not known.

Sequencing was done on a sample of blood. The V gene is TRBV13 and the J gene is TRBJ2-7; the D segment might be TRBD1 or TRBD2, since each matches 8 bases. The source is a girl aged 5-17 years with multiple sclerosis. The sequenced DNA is TGTGCCAGCAGCTCGGGGGGGGACAGGCTGTCCTACGAGCAGTACTTC. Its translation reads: CASSSGGDRLSYEQYF.